The T cell receptor beta chain described here comes from a study of response to subunit inactivated influenza vaccine. Findings of the study overall: Authors suggested each seasonal influenza vaccination recruits few new T cells.

This clonotype occurred a few times. Its specificity is not known. Via MiXCR, TCRdb re-called the RT-PCR reads, giving one row per CDR3 protein. The sample has hundreds of thousands of distinct CDR3 sequences, about 25% seen once. The CDR3 sequence is 16 residues long. Germline loops: CDR1 DFQATT, CDR2 SNEGSKA (reference sequence). Trimming removed 5 bases at V and 0 bases at J, with 19 bases between. Material: CD4+ T cells sorted from PBMCs, obtained less than 6 days after vaccination. The receptor comes from a middle-aged man who received an inactivated influenza vaccine. The J gene is TRBJ1-1, the V gene TRBV20-1; D is perhaps TRBD1 (6 bases). The CDR3 sequence: CSAPTAGGSLNTEAFF. The CDR3 nucleotides are TGCAGTGCTCCGACCGCGGGGGGCAGTCTGAACACTGAAGCTTTCTTT.